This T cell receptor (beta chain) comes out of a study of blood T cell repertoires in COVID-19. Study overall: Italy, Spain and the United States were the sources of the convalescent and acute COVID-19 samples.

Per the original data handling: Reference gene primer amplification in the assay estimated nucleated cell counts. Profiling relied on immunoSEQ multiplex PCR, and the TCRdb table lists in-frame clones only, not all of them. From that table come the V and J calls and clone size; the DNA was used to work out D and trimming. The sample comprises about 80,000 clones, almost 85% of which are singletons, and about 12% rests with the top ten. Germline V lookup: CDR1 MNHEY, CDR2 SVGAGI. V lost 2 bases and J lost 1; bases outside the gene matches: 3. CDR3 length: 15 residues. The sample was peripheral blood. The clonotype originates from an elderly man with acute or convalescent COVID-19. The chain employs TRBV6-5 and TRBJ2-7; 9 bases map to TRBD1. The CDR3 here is CASSYTGGSSYEQYF. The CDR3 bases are TGTGCCAGCAGTTACACAGGGGGCAGTTCCTACGAGCAGTACTTC.